A single sample is the source of the 8 T cell receptor beta chains below, sequenced in a study of cytotoxic CD8 clonotypes in ibrutinib-treated CLL. The table came from immunoSEQ multiplex PCR; TCRdb's copy has only in-frame clones and leaves some out. The sample includes about 250,000 clones, around three quarters of them seen just once. Sample: PBMCs, taken after 24 months of ibrutinib treatment. These receptors were taken from a human donor with chronic lymphocytic leukemia.

The chain joins TRBV9 to TRBJ1-1; D is ambiguous. Germline V gives CDR1 SGDLS, CDR2 YYNGEE. V gave up 0 bases and J gave up 5 bases, with 14 bases separating them. The CDR3 extends over 15 amino acids. CDR3 loop: CASSVGVLSGTEAFF. Here the CDR3 DNA reads TGTGCCAGCAGCGTAGGGGTTTTATCGGGAACTGAAGCTTTCTTT.

The V and J genes are TRBV9 and TRBJ2-1; TRBD2 agrees at 15 bases. The germline CDR1 and CDR2 sequences are SGDLS and YYNGEE. With 4 bases clipped from V and 5 bases from J, the junction kept 16 bases outside the gene matches. This CDR3 contains 20 residues. CDR3 DNA sequence: TGTGCCAGCAGCCCCTCGGCCGGGACTAGCGGGAGGAGGGCCAACAATGAGCAGTTCTTC. Translated: CASSPSAGTSGRRANNEQFF.

This chain connects TRBV2 to TRBJ2-7; a possible D gene is TRBD2 (6 bases). This CDR3 comprises 14 residues. CDR1 SNHLY and CDR2 FYNNEI come from the germline V gene. V shed 9 bases and J shed 7 bases, with 22 bases lying between them. The CDR3 DNA is TGTGCCAGGGCCCCCGAGAGGAGGGGCGGGGAGCAGTACTTC. Its protein product is CARAPERRGGEQYF.

This chain uses TRBV15 with TRBJ1-2, with unresolved D. Germline V gene sequence: CDR1 LNHNV, CDR2 YYDKDF (reference sequence). The CDR3 sequence is 14 residues long. Trimming removed 2 bases from V and 1 base from J, with 8 bases in between. The CDR3 loop is CATSRSGNNYGYTF. In DNA, the CDR3 is TGTGCCACCAGCAGATCGGGGAATAACTATGGCTACACCTTC.

V and J are TRBV19 and TRBJ1-4, with TRBD1 matching over 9 bases. The germline CDR1 and CDR2 sequences are LNHDA and SQIVND (reference sequence). The CDR3 runs to 12 residues. The trim removed 10 bases at V and 6 bases at J, leaving 3 bases unmatched. This CDR3 is CATQGAHEKLFF. Written as DNA, the CDR3 is TGTGCCACACAGGGGGCCCATGAAAAACTGTTTTTT.

J is TRBJ2-5 and V is TRBV5-8; D is ambiguous. The CDR3 spans 11 residues. Looked up from germline, CDR1 is SGHTS and CDR2 is YDEGEE. V shed 5 bases and J shed 4 bases, with 6 bases lying between them. The chain's CDR3 is CASRIGETQYF. The CDR3 nucleotides read TGTGCCAGCAGAATCGGAGAGACCCAGTACTTC.

The V and J genes are TRBV5-8 and TRBJ1-4; 8 bases match TRBD1. The CDR3 has 13 amino acids. With V trimmed by 2 bases and J by 11 bases, 5 bases remained unmatched. Germline V lookup: CDR1 SGHTS, CDR2 YDEGEE. CDR3 sequence: CASSLYQGAKLFF. CDR3 coding DNA: TGTGCCAGCAGCTTATATCAGGGGGCTAAACTGTTTTTT.

The J gene is TRBJ2-1, the V gene TRBV7-2; 7 bases are a match to TRBD1. The CDR3 totals 15 residues. The germline CDR1 and CDR2 sequences are SGHTA and FQGNSA. V trimming: 5 bases; J trimming: 9 bases; junction bases outside the gene matches: 13. CDR3 nucleotide sequence: TGTGCCAGCAGCCCGGACAGGTTTCGGCTCAGTGAGCAGTTCTTC. Translating it yields CASSPDRFRLSEQFF.